This passage covers 2 T cell receptor beta chains from one sample sequenced in a study of blood T cell repertoires in COVID-19. Sequencing used immunoSEQ multiplex PCR; TCRdb keeps in-frame clones, though not all of them. The data contain around 290,000 clones, about nine tenths of them singletons. What was sequenced was PBMCs or T cells enriched from blood (not recorded which). The source is a woman aged 25 to 45 who had recovered from COVID-19.

This sequence joins TRBV19 and TRBJ1-2; 8 nucleotides align to TRBD1. With 7 bases clipped from V and 10 bases from J, the junction kept 11 bases outside the gene matches. The CDR3 extends over 13 amino acids. CDR1 is LNHDA, CDR2 SQIVND, per germline (reference sequence). DNA for the CDR3: TGTGCCAGTACCGTTGGGGGACAGGCCCCCTACACCTTC. Residues: CASTVGGQAPYTF.

The V gene is TRBV6-2 or TRBV6-3, the J gene TRBJ2-5, with TRBD1 identical over 8 bases. The germline V gene has CDR1 MNHEY and CDR2 SVGEGT. This CDR3 comprises 14 residues. With 4 bases clipped from V and 5 bases from J, the junction kept 6 bases outside the gene matches. CDR3 DNA: TGTGCCAGCAGTTTGTCAGGGGGCTTCGAGACCCAGTACTTC. It yields the protein CASSLSGGFETQYF.